The sequence of this T cell receptor beta chain was determined in a study of T-cell reconstitution after alpha-beta-depleted transplantation in children. Findings and limits, study-wide: From newly produced T cells came most of the T-cell counts and diversity one year after transplant. High day-60 TCRbeta diversity in some patients came from surviving recipient T cells and thymic progenitors. At around two months after transplant, the alpha-beta T cells were reportedly derived from several hundred expanded clones that came from non-depleted graft cells.

As regards this clonotype: Antigen specificity is unknown.

CDR1 and CDR2 from the germline V gene are LNHDA and SQIVND (reference sequence). The CDR3 covers 17 residues. Trimming took 5 bases from V and 0 from J, leaving 17 bases between them. The authors prepared the TCRbeta library with unique molecular identifiers. TCRdb re-called the PCR reads with MiXCR, one entry per CDR3 protein. Among about 500,000 distinct CDR3 sequences listed, 9.5% to 12% were seen once. The sequence came from a female patient aged 2 to 10 who had a stem cell transplant for aplastic anemia, so the T cells may come from the graft donor. V gene TRBV19 combines with J gene TRBJ2-1; D is perhaps TRBD2 (5 bases). Sequencing was performed on PBMCs, mostly from graft donor cells, taken 180 days after TCRalphabeta/CD19-depleted stem cell transplant. CDR3 nucleotide sequence: TGTGCCAGTAGTCTTGCCGATGGACGGGGCTCCTACAATGAGCAGTTCTTC. This encodes CASSLADGRGSYNEQFF. Full variable domain (missing parts from reference TRBV19 and TRBJ2-1): DGGITQSPKYLFRKEGQNVTLSCEQNLNHDAMYWYRQDPGQGLRLIYYSQIVNDFQKGDIAEGYSVSREKKESFPLTVTSAQKNPTAFYLCASSLADGRGSYNEQFFGPGTRLTVL.